The rows below give T cell receptor beta chains drawn from one sample of a study of human T cells and chemical hapten exposure. TCRdb reanalysed the RACE reads using MiXCR and keeps one entry per CDR3 protein. Of tens of thousands of distinct CDR3 sequences detected, roughly 8.5% appear once; the ten largest clones hold around 3%. Sample: whole blood. Receptor source: a female donor in good health. Some clones in this sample may be carry-over from other donors' samples. Each CDR3 is given with its conserved first and last residue. Each record gives: J gene, clone size, V gene, D gene, CDR3 protein, CDR3 DNA. A D gene is named only where the DNA matches it firmly. A row's size may be missing; if present it is once, few, many or a size class.

>TRBJ2-1|NA|TRBV7-9|TRBD2
CASRQQAGGFNEQFF
TGTGCCAGCAGGCAACAAGCGGGAGGTTTTAATGAGCAGTTCTTC
>TRBJ2-1|NA|TRBV4-2|TRBD2
CASSQEGIGALAGEQFF
TGTGCCAGCAGCCAAGAAGGAATTGGAGCCCTAGCGGGAGAGCAGTTCTTC
>TRBJ1-2|many|TRBV12-5|NA
CASGSQTNYGYTF
TGTGCTAGTGGTTCCCAGACTAACTATGGCTACACCTTC
>TRBJ2-7|few|TRBV11-3|NA
CASSFKGSYEQYF
TGTGCCAGCAGCTTTAAGGGATCCTACGAGCAGTACTTC
>TRBJ2-5|NA|TRBV6-2/TRBV6-3|NA
CASSPGSQETQYF
TGTGCCAGCAGCCCCGGGTCGCAAGAGACCCAGTACTTC
>TRBJ1-1|many|TRBV12-3/TRBV12-4|NA
CASSKQGRAMNTEAFF
TGTGCCAGCAGTAAACAGGGTAGGGCGATGAACACTGAAGCTTTCTTT
>TRBJ2-3|NA|TRBV28|TRBD1
CASRDRGRSTDTQYF
TGTGCCAGCAGGGACAGGGGACGAAGCACAGATACGCAGTATTTT
>TRBJ1-5|many|TRBV28|NA
CASSQGQIGNQPQHF
TGTGCCAGCAGCCAAGGACAAATTGGAAATCAGCCCCAGCATTTT
>TRBJ2-7|NA|TRBV28|TRBD2
CASTELAESYEQYF
TGTGCCAGCACAGAACTAGCGGAGTCCTACGAGCAGTACTTC
>TRBJ2-4|NA|TRBV6-6|NA
CASSSPETKNIQYF
TGTGCCAGCAGTTCGCCAGAAACCAAAAACATTCAGTACTTC
>TRBJ1-5|many|TRBV23-1|NA
CASSQRGSLIQPQHF
TGCGCCAGCAGTCAAAGGGGGTCGTTGATTCAGCCCCAGCATTTT
>TRBJ2-1|few|TRBV20-1|TRBD2
CSAEPGTSNGNEQFF
TGCAGTGCGGAACCCGGGACTAGCAATGGAAATGAGCAGTTCTTC
>TRBJ2-4|NA|TRBV28|TRBD1
CASSLKDRAYNIQYF
TGTGCCAGCAGTTTAAAGGACAGGGCGTACAACATTCAGTACTTC
>TRBJ1-1|many|TRBV28|NA
CASRSYTEAFF
TGTGCCAGCAGGTCTTACACTGAAGCTTTCTTT
>TRBJ1-4|few|TRBV27|TRBD1
CASAPQGRIEKLFF
TGTGCCAGCGCCCCACAGGGGCGGATTGAAAAACTGTTTTTT
>TRBJ2-3|many|TRBV2|NA
CASSEVSTTDTQYF
TGTGCCAGCAGTGAAGTTAGCACCACAGATACGCAGTATTTT
>TRBJ2-1|many|TRBV7-9|NA
CASSLDLGTEQFF
TGTGCCAGCAGCTTAGACCTGGGAACTGAGCAGTTCTTC
>TRBJ2-5|many|TRBV15|TRBD1
CATSSRDRGETQYF
TGTGCCACCAGCAGCCGGGACAGGGGTGAGACCCAGTACTTC
>TRBJ2-7|few|TRBV5-1|TRBD1
CASSPTGVSYEQYF
TGCGCCAGCAGCCCCACAGGGGTCTCCTACGAGCAGTACTTC
>TRBJ2-5|NA|TRBV30|NA
CAWSATRQETQYF
TGTGCCTGGAGTGCGACTCGGCAAGAGACCCAGTACTTC
>TRBJ2-3|many|TRBV5-6|TRBD1
CASSSAGTGFRTDTQYF
TGTGCCAGCAGCTCAGCCGGGACAGGCTTTCGCACAGATACGCAGTATTTT
>TRBJ1-6|NA|TRBV20-1|TRBD1
CSARRSTGVSPYNSPLHF
TGCAGTGCTAGACGCAGTACAGGGGTATCACCTTATAATTCACCCCTCCACTTT
>TRBJ2-3|NA|TRBV24-1|TRBD2
CATSDQGLAGAPDTQYF
TGTGCCACCAGTGACCAGGGACTAGCGGGAGCGCCAGATACGCAGTATTTT
>TRBJ1-4|many|TRBV20-1|TRBD1
CSAPGQGGANEKLFF
TGCAGTGCGCCGGGACAGGGGGGAGCTAATGAAAAACTGTTTTTT
>TRBJ2-3|NA|TRBV28|NA
CASSLTATSTDTQYF
TGTGCCAGCAGTTTAACAGCCACTAGCACAGATACGCAGTATTTT
>TRBJ2-5|NA|TRBV15|TRBD1
CATSSGQDQETQYF
TGTGCCACCAGCAGCGGACAGGACCAAGAGACCCAGTACTTC
>TRBJ1-1|many|TRBV18|TRBD1
CASSILQGSEAFF
TGTGCCAGCTCCATATTACAGGGGTCTGAAGCTTTCTTT
>TRBJ1-1|NA|TRBV19|NA
CASRNYYGRDTEAFF
TGTGCCAGTAGGAACTACTATGGTAGGGACACTGAAGCTTTCTTT
>TRBJ1-1|NA|TRBV5-4|NA
CASSFLTFLGENTEAFF
TGTGCCAGCAGCTTTTTGACCTTCCTGGGGGAGAACACTGAAGCTTTCTTT
>TRBJ1-5|NA|TRBV20-1|NA
CSAARSNQPQHF
TGCAGTGCTGCTCGCAGCAATCAGCCCCAGCATTTT
>TRBJ2-7|NA|TRBV27|TRBD2
CASSLGPGTSGMSSYEQYF
TGTGCCAGTTCCCTGGGGCCCGGGACTAGCGGGATGAGCTCCTACGAGCAGTACTTC
>TRBJ1-6|NA|TRBV3-1|NA
CASSQAVNGSPLHF
TGTGCCAGCAGCCAGGCCGTGAACGGTTCACCCCTCCACTTT
>TRBJ2-7|NA|TRBV12-3/TRBV12-4|NA
CASSRGLAYEQYF
TGTGCCAGCAGTAGGGGACTTGCCTACGAGCAGTACTTC
>TRBJ2-5|many|TRBV28|TRBD2
CASSLAEEETQYF
TGTGCCAGCAGTCTAGCGGAAGAAGAGACCCAGTACTTC
>TRBJ2-7|NA|TRBV12-3/TRBV12-4|NA
CASSSSAVDEQYF
TGTGCCAGCAGTAGTAGCGCGGTTGACGAGCAGTACTTC
>TRBJ1-1|NA|TRBV25-1|NA
CASSERGGGNTEAFF
TGTGCCAGCAGTGAACGGGGAGGCGGGAACACTGAAGCTTTCTTT
>TRBJ2-3|many|TRBV20-1|NA
CSARDGTSTDTQYF
TGCAGTGCTAGAGATGGTACCAGCACAGATACGCAGTATTTT
>TRBJ2-3|many|TRBV6-4|TRBD2
CASSASGEADTQYF
TGTGCCAGCAGTGCTAGCGGGGAGGCAGATACGCAGTATTTT
>TRBJ2-2|many|TRBV4-1|TRBD2
CASSQDPLAGADLTGELFF
TGCGCCAGCAGCCAAGATCCACTAGCGGGAGCCGATCTCACCGGGGAGCTGTTTTTT
>TRBJ2-5|many|TRBV4-2|NA
CASSQERRRYF
TGTGCCAGCAGCCAGGAGCGGAGGAGGTACTTC
>TRBJ2-1|many|TRBV7-9|NA
CASSLIGRGFF
TGTGCCAGCAGCTTAATCGGGCGGGGGTTCTTC
>TRBJ1-5|many|TRBV2|TRBD1
CASSLGQGAQQPQHF
TGTGCCAGCAGCCTCGGACAGGGGGCACAACAGCCCCAGCATTTT
>TRBJ1-2|many|TRBV20-1|NA
CSARDGGNYGYTF
TGCAGTGCTAGAGATGGGGGAAACTATGGCTACACCTTC
>TRBJ2-1|many|TRBV20-1|NA
CSASLGTGYNEQFF
TGCAGTGCTAGCCTCGGGACTGGCTACAATGAGCAGTTCTTC
>TRBJ2-2|many|TRBV7-9|NA
CASSWGAGELFF
TGTGCCAGCAGCTGGGGGGCCGGGGAGCTGTTTTTT
>TRBJ1-2|many|TRBV10-3|TRBD1
CAISDGTGEANYGYTF
TGTGCCATCTCCGACGGGACAGGCGAAGCTAACTATGGCTACACCTTC
>TRBJ2-1|few|TRBV2|NA
CASGRAYNEQFF
TGTGCCAGCGGTAGAGCCTACAATGAGCAGTTCTTC
>TRBJ2-5|few|TRBV14|TRBD2
CASSHYGLGETQYF
TGTGCCAGCAGCCATTACGGACTAGGAGAGACCCAGTACTTC